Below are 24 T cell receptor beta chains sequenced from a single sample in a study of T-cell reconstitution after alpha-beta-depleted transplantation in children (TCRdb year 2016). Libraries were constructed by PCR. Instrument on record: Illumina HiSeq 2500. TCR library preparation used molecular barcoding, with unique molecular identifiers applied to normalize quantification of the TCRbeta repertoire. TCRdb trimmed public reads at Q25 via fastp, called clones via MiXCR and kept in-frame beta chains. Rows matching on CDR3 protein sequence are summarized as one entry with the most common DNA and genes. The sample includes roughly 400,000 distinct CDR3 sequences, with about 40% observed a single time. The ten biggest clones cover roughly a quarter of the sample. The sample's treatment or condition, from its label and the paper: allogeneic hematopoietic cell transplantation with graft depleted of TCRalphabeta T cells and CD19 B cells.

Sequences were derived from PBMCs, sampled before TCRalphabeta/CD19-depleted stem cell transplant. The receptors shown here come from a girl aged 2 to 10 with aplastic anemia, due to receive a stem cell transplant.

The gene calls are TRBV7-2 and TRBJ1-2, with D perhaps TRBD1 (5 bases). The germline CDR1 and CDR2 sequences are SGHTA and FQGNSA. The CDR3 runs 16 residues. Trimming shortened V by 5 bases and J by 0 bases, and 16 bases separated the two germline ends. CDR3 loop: CASSPGWGLANYGYTF. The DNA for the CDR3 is TGTGCCAGCAGCCCCGGTTGGGGACTCGCTAACTATGGCTACACCTTC.

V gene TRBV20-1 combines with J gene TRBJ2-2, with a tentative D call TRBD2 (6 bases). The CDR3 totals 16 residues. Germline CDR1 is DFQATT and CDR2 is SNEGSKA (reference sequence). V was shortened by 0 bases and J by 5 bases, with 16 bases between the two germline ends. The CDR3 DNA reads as TGCAGTGCTAGAGATGGGCGGAGGGAGTCGACCGGGGAGCTGTTTTTT. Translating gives CSARDGRRESTGELFF.

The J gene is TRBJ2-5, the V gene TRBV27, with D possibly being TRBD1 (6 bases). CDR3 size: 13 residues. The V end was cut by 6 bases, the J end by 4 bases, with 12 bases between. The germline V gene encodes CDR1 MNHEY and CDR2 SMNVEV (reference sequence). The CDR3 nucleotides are TGTGCCAGCAGGGAACAGGGAAGAGAGACCCAGTACTTC. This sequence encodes CASREQGRETQYF.

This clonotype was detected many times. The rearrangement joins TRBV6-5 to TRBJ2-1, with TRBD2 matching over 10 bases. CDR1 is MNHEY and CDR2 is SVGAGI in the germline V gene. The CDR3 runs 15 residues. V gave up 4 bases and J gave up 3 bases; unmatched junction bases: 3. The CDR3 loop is CASSFSGRGYNEQFF. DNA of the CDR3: TGTGCCAGCAGTTTCAGCGGGAGGGGCTACAATGAGCAGTTCTTC.

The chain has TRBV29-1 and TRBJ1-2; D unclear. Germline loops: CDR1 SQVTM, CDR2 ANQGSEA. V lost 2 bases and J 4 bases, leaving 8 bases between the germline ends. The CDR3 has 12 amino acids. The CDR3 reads CSVEPGLYGYTF. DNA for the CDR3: TGCAGCGTTGAACCCGGTCTCTATGGCTACACCTTC. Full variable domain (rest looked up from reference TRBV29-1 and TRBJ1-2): SAVISQKPSRDICQRGTSLTIQCQVDSQVTMMFWYRQQPGQSLTLIATANQGSEATYESGFVIDKFPISRPNLTFSTLTVSNMSPEDSSIYLCSVEPGLYGYTFGSGTRLTVV.

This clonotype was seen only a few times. The chain's CDR3 is CSARPLEGNEQFF. DNA for the CDR3: TGCAGTGCTAGACCGCTGGAGGGTAATGAGCAGTTCTTC. The chain uses TRBV20-1 and TRBJ2-1, with TRBD2 as a possible D gene (6 bases). Trimming took off 2 bases at V and 7 bases at J, with 12 bases between the two ends. From germline, CDR1 is DFQATT and CDR2 SNEGSKA (reference sequence). The CDR3 has 13 amino acids.

The CDR3 here is CSAREEHTF. The DNA for the CDR3 is TGCAGTGCTAGGGAGGAGCACACCTTC. This chain joins TRBV20-1 and TRBJ1-2; no reliable D call. Germline CDR1 DFQATT, CDR2 SNEGSKA (reference sequence). Deletions cut 3 bases from V and 12 bases from J, with 8 bases between. The CDR3 consists of 9 residues.

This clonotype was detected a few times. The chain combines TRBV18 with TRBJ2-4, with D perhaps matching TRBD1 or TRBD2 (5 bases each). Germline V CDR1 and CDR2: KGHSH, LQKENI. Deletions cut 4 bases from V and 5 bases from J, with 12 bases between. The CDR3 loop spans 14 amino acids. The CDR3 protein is CASSLSTGQNIQYF. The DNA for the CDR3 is TGTGCCAGCTCACTCTCTACGGGACAAAACATTCAGTACTTC.

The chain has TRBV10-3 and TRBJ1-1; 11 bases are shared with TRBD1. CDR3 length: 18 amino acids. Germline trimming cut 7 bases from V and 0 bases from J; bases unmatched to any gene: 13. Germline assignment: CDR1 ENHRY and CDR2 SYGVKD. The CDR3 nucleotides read TGTGCCATCACCACAATCCGGGACAGGGGGAAATTGAACACTGAAGCTTTCTTT. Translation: CAITTIRDRGKLNTEAFF.

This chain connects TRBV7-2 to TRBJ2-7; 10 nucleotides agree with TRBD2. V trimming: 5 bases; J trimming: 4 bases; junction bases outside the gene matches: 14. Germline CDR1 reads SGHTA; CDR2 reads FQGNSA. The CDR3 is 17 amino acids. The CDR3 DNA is TGTGCCAGCAGCCCCAAAACAGGGGCTAGCGGGAGTTACGAGCAGTACTTC. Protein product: CASSPKTGASGSYEQYF.

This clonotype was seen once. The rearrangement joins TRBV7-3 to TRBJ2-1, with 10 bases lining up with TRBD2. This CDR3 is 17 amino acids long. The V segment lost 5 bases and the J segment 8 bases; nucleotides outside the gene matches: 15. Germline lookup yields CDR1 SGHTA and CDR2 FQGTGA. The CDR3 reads CASSPHGLAGVMDEQFF. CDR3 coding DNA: TGTGCCAGCAGCCCCCACGGGCTAGCGGGAGTTATGGATGAGCAGTTCTTC.

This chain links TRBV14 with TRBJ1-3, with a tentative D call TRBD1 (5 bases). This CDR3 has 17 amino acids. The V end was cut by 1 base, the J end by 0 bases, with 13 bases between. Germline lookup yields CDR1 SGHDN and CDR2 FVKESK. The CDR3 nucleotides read TGTGCCAGCAGCCAAGGCCAGGGCTCGATCTCTGGAAACACCATATATTTT. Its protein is CASSQGQGSISGNTIYF.

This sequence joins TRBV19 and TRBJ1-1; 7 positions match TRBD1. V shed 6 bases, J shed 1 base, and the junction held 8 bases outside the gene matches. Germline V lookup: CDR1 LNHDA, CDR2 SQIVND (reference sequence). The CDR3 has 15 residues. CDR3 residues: CASSWDSQPNTEAFF. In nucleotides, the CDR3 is TGTGCCAGTAGCTGGGACAGTCAACCGAACACTGAAGCTTTCTTT.

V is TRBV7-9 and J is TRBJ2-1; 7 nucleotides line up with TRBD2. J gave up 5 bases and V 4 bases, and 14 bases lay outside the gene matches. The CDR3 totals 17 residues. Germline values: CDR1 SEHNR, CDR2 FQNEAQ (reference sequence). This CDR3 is CASSSTNAGVGNNEQFF. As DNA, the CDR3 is TGTGCCAGCAGCTCCACTAACGCGGGAGTGGGGAACAATGAGCAGTTCTTC.

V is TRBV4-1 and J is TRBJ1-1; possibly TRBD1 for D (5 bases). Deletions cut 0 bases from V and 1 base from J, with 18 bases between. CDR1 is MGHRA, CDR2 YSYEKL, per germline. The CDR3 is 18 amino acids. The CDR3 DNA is TGCGCCAGCAGCCAAGAGGGACCAGGTAGGCTTGGGAACACTGAAGCTTTCTTT. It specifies CASSQEGPGRLGNTEAFF.

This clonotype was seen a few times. This CDR3 reads CASSQASGRVKNIQYF. CDR3 sequence (DNA): TGTGCCAGCAGTCAAGCTAGCGGGAGAGTCAAAAACATTCAGTACTTC. This chain uses TRBV12-3 or TRBV12-4 with TRBJ2-4; 10 bases align to TRBD2. The CDR3 loop spans 16 amino acids. With V trimmed by 5 bases and J by 3 bases, 7 bases remained unmatched.

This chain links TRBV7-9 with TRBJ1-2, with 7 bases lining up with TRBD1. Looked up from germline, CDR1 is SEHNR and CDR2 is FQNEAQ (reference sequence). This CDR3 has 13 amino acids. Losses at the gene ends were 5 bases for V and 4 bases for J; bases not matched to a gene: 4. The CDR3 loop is CASSRDSGYGYTF. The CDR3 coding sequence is TGTGCCAGCAGCCGGGACAGTGGCTATGGCTACACCTTC. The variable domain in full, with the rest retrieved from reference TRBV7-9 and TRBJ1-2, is DTGVSQNPRHKITKRGQNVTFRCDPISEHNRLYWYRQTLGQGPEFLTYFQNEAQLEKSRLLSDRFSAERPKGSFSTLEIQRTEQGDSAMYLCASSRDSGYGYTFGSGTRLTVV.

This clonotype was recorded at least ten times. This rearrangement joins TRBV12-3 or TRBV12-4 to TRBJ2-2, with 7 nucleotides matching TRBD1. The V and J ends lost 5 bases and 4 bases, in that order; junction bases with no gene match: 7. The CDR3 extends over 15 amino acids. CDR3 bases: TGTGCCAGCAGTGCCCGGGACAGACCCACCGGGGAGCTGTTTTTT. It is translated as CASSARDRPTGELFF.

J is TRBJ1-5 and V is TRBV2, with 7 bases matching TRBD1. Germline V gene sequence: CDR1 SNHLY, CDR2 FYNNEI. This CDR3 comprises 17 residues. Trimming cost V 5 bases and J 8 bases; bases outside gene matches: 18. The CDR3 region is CASSRTGPRLDVEPQHF. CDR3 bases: TGTGCCAGCAGTAGGACAGGTCCCCGGCTAGATGTGGAGCCCCAGCATTTT.

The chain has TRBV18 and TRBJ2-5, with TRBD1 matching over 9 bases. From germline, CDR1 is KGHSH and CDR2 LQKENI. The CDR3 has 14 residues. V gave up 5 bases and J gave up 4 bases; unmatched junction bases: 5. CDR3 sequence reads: CASSGLDRGETQYF. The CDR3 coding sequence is TGTGCCAGCTCAGGATTGGACAGGGGAGAGACCCAGTACTTC.

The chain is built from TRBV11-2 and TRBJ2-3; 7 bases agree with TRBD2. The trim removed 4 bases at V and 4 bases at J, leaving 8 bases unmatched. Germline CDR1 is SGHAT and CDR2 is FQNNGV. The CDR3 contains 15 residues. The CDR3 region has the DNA TGTGCCAGCAGCTCCAAGCGGGACGAGGCAGATACGCAGTATTTT. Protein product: CASSSKRDEADTQYF.

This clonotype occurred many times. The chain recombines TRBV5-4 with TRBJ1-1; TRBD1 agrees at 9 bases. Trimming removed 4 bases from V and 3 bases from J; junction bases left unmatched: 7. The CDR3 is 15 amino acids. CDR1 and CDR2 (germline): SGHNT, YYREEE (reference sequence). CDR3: CASSPTGQGYTEAFF. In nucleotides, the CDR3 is TGTGCCAGCAGCCCGACGGGACAGGGTTACACTGAAGCTTTCTTT. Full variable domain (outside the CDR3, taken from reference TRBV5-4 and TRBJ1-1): ETGVTQSPTHLIKTRGQQVTLRCSSQSGHNTVSWYQQALGQGPQFIFQYYREEENGRGNFPPRFSGLQFPNYSSELNVNALELDDSALYLCASSPTGQGYTEAFFGQGTRLTVV.

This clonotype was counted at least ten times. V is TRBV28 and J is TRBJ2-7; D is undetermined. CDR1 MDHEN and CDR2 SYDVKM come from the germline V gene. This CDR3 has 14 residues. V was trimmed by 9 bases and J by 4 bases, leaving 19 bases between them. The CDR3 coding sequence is TGTGCCAGTTTCCGTGGTGTAACGGGTTACGAGCAGTACTTC. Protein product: CASFRGVTGYEQYF.

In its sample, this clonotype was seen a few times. DNA of the CDR3: TGTGCCTGGAGGTTGGGAATCTATGGCTACACCTTC. Encoded protein: CAWRLGIYGYTF. V is TRBV30 and J is TRBJ1-2, with no clear D. Germline lookup yields CDR1 GTSNPN and CDR2 SVGIG (reference sequence). Trimming shortened V by 3 bases and J by 4 bases, and 9 bases separated the two germline ends. The CDR3 contains 12 residues.